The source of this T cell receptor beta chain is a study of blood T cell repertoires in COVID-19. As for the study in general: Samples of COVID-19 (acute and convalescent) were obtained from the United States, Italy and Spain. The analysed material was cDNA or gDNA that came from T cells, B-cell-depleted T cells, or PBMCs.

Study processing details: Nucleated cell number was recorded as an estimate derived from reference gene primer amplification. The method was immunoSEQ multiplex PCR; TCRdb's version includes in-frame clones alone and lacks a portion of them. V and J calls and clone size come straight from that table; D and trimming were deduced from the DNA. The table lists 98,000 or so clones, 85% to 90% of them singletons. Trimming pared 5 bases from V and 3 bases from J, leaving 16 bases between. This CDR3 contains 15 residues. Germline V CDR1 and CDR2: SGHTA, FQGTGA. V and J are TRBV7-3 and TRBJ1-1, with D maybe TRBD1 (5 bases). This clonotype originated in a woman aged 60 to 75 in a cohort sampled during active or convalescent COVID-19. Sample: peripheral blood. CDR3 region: CASSPSGGRYTEAFF. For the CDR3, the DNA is TGTGCCAGCAGCCCATCGGGGGGTAGGTACACTGAAGCTTTCTTT.